This T cell receptor beta chain was sequenced during a study of blood T cell repertoires in COVID-19. Turning to the study itself: From T cells, B-cell-depleted T cells, or PBMCs came the material, which was cDNA or gDNA.

Per the authors' pipeline: Estimates of nucleated cell counts were drawn from the amplification of reference gene primers. Using immunoSEQ multiplex PCR, the repertoire was profiled, and TCRdb retains in-frame clones only, with some absent. Clonal size and the V and J genes are those of that table, whereas D and trimming came from the DNA. The table has around 64,000 clones, 72% seen once. J gave up 0 bases and V 4 bases, and 5 bases lay outside the gene matches. The CDR3 sequence is 16 residues long. CDR1 is SGHTS, CDR2 YDEGEE, per germline. The J gene is TRBJ2-3, the V gene TRBV5-8, with 10 positions matching TRBD1. The receptor comes from a woman aged 55-70 years who had been exposed to COVID-19. The source material was PBMCs or T cells enriched from blood (not recorded which). The CDR3 DNA sequence: TGTGCCAGCAGCCGGGACAGGGGCCTAAGCACAGATACGCAGTATTTT. Translating gives CASSRDRGLSTDTQYF.